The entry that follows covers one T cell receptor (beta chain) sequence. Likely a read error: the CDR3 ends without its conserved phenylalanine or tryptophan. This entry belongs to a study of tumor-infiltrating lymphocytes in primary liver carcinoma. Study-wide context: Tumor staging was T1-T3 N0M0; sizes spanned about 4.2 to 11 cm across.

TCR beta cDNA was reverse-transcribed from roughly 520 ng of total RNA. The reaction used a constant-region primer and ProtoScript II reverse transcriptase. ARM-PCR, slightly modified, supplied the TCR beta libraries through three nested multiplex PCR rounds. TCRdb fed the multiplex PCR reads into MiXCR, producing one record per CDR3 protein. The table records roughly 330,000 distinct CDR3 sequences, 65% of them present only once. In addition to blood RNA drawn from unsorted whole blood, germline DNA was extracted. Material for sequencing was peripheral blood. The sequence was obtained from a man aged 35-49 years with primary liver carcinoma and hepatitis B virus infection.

The CDR3 spells CANSYWRSGSRETQYL. CDR3 sequence (DNA): TGTGCCAACAGTTACTGGAGGAGCGGGTCTAGGGAGACCCAGTACTTA. This rearrangement joins TRBV6-2 or TRBV6-3 to TRBJ2-5; the D gene is possibly TRBD2 (6 bases). Germline loops: CDR1 MNHEY, CDR2 SVGEGT. The CDR3 is 16 amino acids.